These 13 T cell receptor beta chains were sequenced from one sample in a study of blood T cell repertoires in COVID-19. Produced via immunoSEQ multiplex PCR; TCRdb's table is partial and in-frame only. The repertoire holds more than 200,000 clones, with 75% to 90% as singletons. The sample comprised peripheral blood. The receptors derive from a young man with active or convalescent COVID-19.

The chain uses TRBV20-1 and TRBJ1-5; TRBD1 might be the D (5 bases). The CDR3 is made up of 11 amino acids. The germline V gene has CDR1 DFQATT and CDR2 SNEGSKA (reference sequence). V lost 0 bases and J 12 bases, leaving 9 bases between the germline ends. Here the CDR3 reads CSARDRGGQHF. CDR3 nucleotides: TGCAGTGCTAGAGATAGGGGAGGCCAGCATTTT.

This clone appeared a few times. This sequence joins TRBV6-5 and TRBJ1-5, with a weak D call TRBD1 (6 bases). Germline values: CDR1 MNHEY, CDR2 SVGAGI. The V and J ends lost 7 bases and 2 bases respectively, with 12 bases between them. This CDR3 region has 14 residues. Written as DNA, the CDR3 is TGTGCCAGCATGAGGGGGAATGGCAATCAGCCCCAGCATTTT. It encodes CASMRGNGNQPQHF.

This clone was counted between two and nine times. The gene calls are TRBV5-1 and TRBJ2-1, with 9 bases identical to TRBD2. Germline lookup yields CDR1 SGHRS and CDR2 YFSETQ. The CDR3 spans 17 residues. J lost 7 bases, V lost 0 bases, and 11 bases had no gene match. The CDR3 bases are TGCGCCAGCAGCTTGGTAGGGTTGCGGGGGGGCCGAAATGAGCAGTTCTTC. Its translation: CASSLVGLRGGRNEQFF.

V usage is TRBV6-6 and J usage is TRBJ1-5; 7 bases map to TRBD1. CDR1 MNHNY and CDR2 SVGAGI come from the germline V gene (reference sequence). The junction had 4 bases not matched to a gene; V was cut back by 6 bases and J by 2 bases. CDR3 length equals 14 residues. The CDR3 is CASSWTGGNQPQHF. CDR3 sequence (DNA): TGTGCCAGCAGCTGGACAGGTGGCAATCAGCCCCAGCATTTT.

This sequence joins TRBV27 and TRBJ1-1, with 8 positions matching TRBD1. The J segment lost 0 bases and the V segment lost 6 bases, leaving 9 bases of the junction unmatched. CDR3 length equals 16 residues. Germline CDR1 and CDR2: MNHEY and SMNVEV (reference sequence). The CDR3 reads CASSTDRGRVNTEAFF. Here the CDR3 DNA reads TGTGCCAGCAGCACTGACAGGGGTCGTGTGAACACTGAAGCTTTCTTT.

The J gene is TRBJ2-2, the V gene TRBV5-1, with 7 bases that match TRBD2. CDR3 length: 15 residues. The V gene's germline CDR1 is SGHRS and CDR2 YFSETQ. J gave up 7 bases and V 5 bases, and 11 bases lay outside the gene matches. The chain's CDR3 is CASRSIGAGDGELFF. CDR3 nucleotides: TGCGCCAGCAGATCCATTGGTGCGGGGGACGGGGAGCTGTTTTTT.

The V and J genes are TRBV7-6 and TRBJ2-7; 12 bases map to TRBD1. This CDR3 comprises 16 residues. V lost 2 bases, J lost 7 bases, and 9 bases stayed unmatched. Germline V CDR1 and CDR2: SGHVS, FNYEAQ. CDR3 sequence (DNA): TGTGCCAGCAGCTTAACTCCGGGACAGGGGGCCGGGGAGCAGTACTTC. The encoded protein is CASSLTPGQGAGEQYF.

This clone came up once. The CDR3 nucleotides are TGTGCCAGCAGGAAAGAAGACATGCTTGGGGGGAAACTGTTTTTT. Translated: CASRKEDMLGGKLFF. J is TRBJ1-4 and V is TRBV27; D possibly corresponds to TRBD1 (5 bases). V dropped 6 bases and J dropped 11 bases, with 22 bases sitting between them. Germline-derived CDR1 and CDR2 are MNHEY and SMNVEV (reference sequence). The CDR3 contains 15 residues.

J is TRBJ1-1 and V is TRBV6-2 or TRBV6-3; 10 bases are shared with TRBD1. Germline CDR1 MNHEY, CDR2 SVGEGT. J lost 5 bases, V lost 3 bases, and 6 bases had no gene match. The CDR3 contains 15 residues. CDR3 nucleotides: TGTGCCAGCAGTTATTCGACAGGGGGCTATACTGAAGCTTTCTTT. This translates into CASSYSTGGYTEAFF.

This rearrangement joins TRBV29-1 to TRBJ2-1; 7 bases line up with TRBD2. The CDR3 consists of 16 residues. Germline assignment: CDR1 SQVTM and CDR2 ANQGSEA. The V segment lost 2 bases and the J segment 0 bases; nucleotides outside the gene matches: 7. The CDR3 sequence: CSVEPASGSSYNEQFF. CDR3 bases: TGCAGCGTTGAACCCGCTAGCGGAAGCTCCTACAATGAGCAGTTCTTC.

The rearrangement uses TRBV7-9 and TRBJ1-3; possible D gene TRBD1, 6 bases. CDR1 is SEHNR, CDR2 FQNEAQ, per germline (reference sequence). The V end lost 5 bases, the J end lost 0 bases, and 14 bases lay between the germline ends. The CDR3 is made up of 16 amino acids. The CDR3 sequence: CASSALNRVSGNTIYF. CDR3 bases: TGTGCCAGCAGCGCCTTAAACAGGGTCTCTGGAAACACCATATATTTT.

This clone has a single count. The chain uses TRBV19 and TRBJ1-5; 8 bases match TRBD1. There are 14 residues in the CDR3. Germline CDR1 and CDR2: LNHDA and SQIVND (reference sequence). The V and J ends lost 5 bases and 7 bases, in that order; junction bases with no gene match: 7. CDR3 DNA: TGTGCCAGTAGTGATTGGCAGGGGGCCCAGCCCCAGCATTTT. It specifies CASSDWQGAQPQHF.

This chain joins TRBV7-6 and TRBJ1-1; no clear D. This CDR3 contains 11 residues. CDR1 and CDR2 from the germline V gene are SGHVS and FNYEAQ. Trimming pared 11 bases from V and 3 bases from J, leaving 10 bases between. The CDR3 sequence is CAGLGDTEAFF. In DNA, the CDR3 is TGTGCCGGCCTAGGAGACACTGAAGCTTTCTTT. The full variable domain, its missing parts supplied by reference TRBV7-6 and TRBJ1-1, is GAGVSQSPRYKVTKRGQDVALRCDPISGHVSLYWYRQALGQGPEFLTYFNYEAQQDKSGLPNDRFSAERPEGSISTLTIQRTEQRDSAMYRCAGLGDTEAFFGQGTRLTVV.